Below are 10 T cell receptor beta chains sequenced from a single sample in a study of blood T cell repertoires in COVID-19. Sequencing was performed with immunoSEQ multiplex PCR; in TCRdb, only in-frame clones are kept and a portion is missing. The sample holds over 90,000 clones; over 70% are singletons and the top ten take 10% to 15%. Sequencing input: peripheral blood. These receptors were collected from a human donor in a cohort sampled during active or convalescent COVID-19.

This chain uses TRBV19 with TRBJ1-6; maybe TRBD1 (5 bases). The CDR3 spans 16 residues. Germline V gives CDR1 LNHDA, CDR2 SQIVND (reference sequence). Trimming removed 8 bases at V and 8 bases at J, with 22 bases between. CDR3 protein: CASCVQGYSRDSPLHF. The CDR3 coding sequence is TGTGCCAGTTGCGTTCAGGGCTATTCTCGAGATTCACCCCTCCACTTT.

The chain is built from TRBV5-1 and TRBJ1-6, with 11 bases lining up with TRBD1. The CDR3 has 18 amino acids. V was clipped by 3 bases and J by 10 bases; unmatched bases: 15. The germline CDR1 and CDR2 sequences are SGHRS and YFSETQ. The CDR3 loop reads CASSYRDRGIWGESPLHF. As DNA, the CDR3 is TGCGCCAGCAGCTACCGGGACAGGGGGATATGGGGAGAATCACCCCTCCACTTT.

This clone was detected only a few times. V usage is TRBV4-1 and J usage is TRBJ1-2, with D possibly being TRBD1 (6 bases). With 0 bases removed from V and 4 bases from J, the gap between germline ends came to 18 bases. Germline CDR1 reads MGHRA; CDR2 reads YSYEKL. This CDR3 contains 17 residues. The CDR3 reads CASSQDPNRDQSYGYTF. CDR3 in DNA: TGCGCCAGCAGCCAAGATCCTAACAGGGACCAGTCCTATGGCTACACCTTC.

The V and J genes are TRBV5-1 and TRBJ1-6, with TRBD1 matching over 9 bases. J gave up 5 bases and V 7 bases, and 1 base lay outside the gene matches. CDR3 length: 13 residues. CDR1 is SGHRS and CDR2 is YFSETQ in the germline V gene. CDR3: CASGDRDNSPLHF. As DNA, the CDR3 is TGCGCCAGCGGGGACAGGGATAATTCACCCCTCCACTTT.

This clone was seen just once. The gene calls are TRBV20-1 and TRBJ1-2; the D is unclear. Trimming left V 5 bases short and J 4 bases short, with 8 bases between. The CDR3 covers 11 residues. Germline V gene sequence: CDR1 DFQATT, CDR2 SNEGSKA (reference sequence). The DNA of the CDR3 is TGCAGTGCTTCCCCGTCCTATGGCTACACCTTC. It encodes CSASPSYGYTF.

The CDR3 DNA reads as TGTGCCAGCAGTGATCAGGGGAGCTCCTACAATGAGCAGTTCTTC. Encoded protein: CASSDQGSSYNEQFF. This chain joins TRBV6-6 and TRBJ2-1, with a possible D match to TRBD1 (6 bases). V lost 5 bases and J lost 0, with 11 bases in between. CDR3 size: 15 residues. In germline, CDR1 is MNHNY, CDR2 SVGAGI (reference sequence).

This sequence joins TRBV7-2 and TRBJ2-7; maybe TRBD1 (6 bases). V gave up 5 bases and J gave up 6 bases, with 14 bases separating them. The CDR3 spans 13 residues. The germline gives CDR1 SGHTA, CDR2 FQGNSA. CDR3: CASSRMTGGEQYF. The CDR3 coding sequence is TGTGCCAGCAGCCGCATGACAGGCGGCGAGCAGTACTTC.

The chain employs TRBV5-1 and TRBJ2-3, with D possibly being TRBD2 (6 bases). The germline V and J ends were trimmed by 2 bases and 1 base, with 8 bases remaining between them. The CDR3 loop spans 14 amino acids. Per the germline V gene, CDR1 is SGHRS and CDR2 is YFSETQ. The CDR3 here is CASSFTGGTDTQYF. In DNA, the CDR3 is TGCGCCAGCAGCTTCACGGGGGGCACAGATACGCAGTATTTT.

The chain is built from TRBV24-1 and TRBJ1-5, with D tentatively TRBD1 (5 bases). V lost 3 bases to trimming and J lost 1 base, with 9 bases between them. This CDR3 is 15 amino acids long. Germline CDR1 and CDR2: KGHDR and SFDVKD. The CDR3 loop reads CATSDAGLSNQPQHF. The DNA of the CDR3 is TGTGCCACCAGTGATGCAGGGTTGAGCAATCAGCCCCAGCATTTT.

The J gene is TRBJ2-7, the V gene TRBV7-8; 8 bases map to TRBD1. CDR1 SGHVS and CDR2 FQNEAQ come from the germline V gene. The CDR3 has 15 amino acids. V lost 3 bases, J lost 2 bases, and 6 bases stayed unmatched. The CDR3 protein is CASSLWTGSTYEQYF. The CDR3 DNA reads TGTGCCAGCAGCTTGTGGACAGGGAGTACCTACGAGCAGTACTTC.